The 4 T cell receptor beta chains below come from one sample, sequenced in a study of cytomegalovirus exposure and HLA in healthy donors. PCR involved 60 Vbeta and 13 Jbeta primers. The protocol was immunoSEQ multiplex PCR, while the TCRdb copy is restricted to in-frame clones and leaves out a portion. The sample records 150,000 to 200,000 clones, 75% to 85% being singletons. The sequencing input was PBMCs. These receptors were collected from a man aged 50 to 60 in good health and CMV-seropositive.

The CDR3, as DNA: TGTGCCATCAGTCCCGGGACAGGGTACGAGCAGTACTTC. Encoded protein: CAISPGTGYEQYF. The chain links TRBV10-3 to TRBJ2-7; 9 positions agree with TRBD1. Looked up from germline, CDR1 is ENHRY and CDR2 is SYGVKD. Unmatched junction bases numbered 3, after V lost 5 bases and J lost 4 bases. CDR3 size: 13 residues.

The rearrangement joins TRBV9 to TRBJ1-2; 8 nucleotides line up with TRBD1. Germline CDR1 is SGDLS and CDR2 is YYNGEE. The junction had 8 bases not matched to a gene; V was cut back by 4 bases and J by 3 bases. The length of the CDR3 is 15 residues. CDR3 nucleotide sequence: TGTGCCAGCAGCCCTCCGCAGGGGGCTGACTATGGCTACACCTTC. This translates into CASSPPQGADYGYTF.

The gene calls are TRBV30 and TRBJ2-7, with TRBD2 matching 12 bases. Trimming removed 5 bases from V and 0 bases from J; junction bases left unmatched: 5. Germline V gives CDR1 GTSNPN, CDR2 SVGIG (reference sequence). This CDR3 is 15 amino acids long. The CDR3 DNA follows: TGTGCCTGGGGGACTAGCGGGCATAGCTCCTACGAGCAGTACTTC. It codes for CAWGTSGHSSYEQYF.

J is TRBJ2-1 and V is TRBV28; TRBD1 matches at 8 bases. From germline, CDR1 is MDHEN and CDR2 SYDVKM. V was clipped by 4 bases and J by 5 bases; unmatched bases: 4. The CDR3 is 14 amino acids. The DNA for the CDR3 is TGTGCCAGCAGTTCCGGACAGGGAAACAATGAGCAGTTCTTC. Translating gives CASSSGQGNNEQFF.